This paragraph reports one T cell receptor beta chain. Its specific antigen is unknown. Base qualities are not at hand, and no much larger clone is one base apart. Patients were selected on the basis of adequate residual fresh-frozen tumor tissue and more than two years of available survival data. An isocitrate dehydrogenase mutation was not carried by any of the glioblastoma patients, although molecular status was otherwise variable. PBMC were collected before vaccination, two weeks after the third vaccination, and at tumor progression when it occurred. Genomic DNA was extracted with the Qiagen DNeasy Blood extraction Kit. The CDR3 holds 14 amino acids from the cysteine to the phenylalanine. The DNA shown is the 42-base CDR3, in frame from base 1. The germline V gene gives CDR1 as SGHRS and CDR2 as YFSETQ. V is reduced by 3 bases and J by 3 bases, leaving a spacing of 13 bases between them. This specimen comes from a study of glioma-infiltrating T cells after dendritic cell vaccination (dated by TCRdb to the mid-2010s). About the study as a whole: Of the roughly 15 glioblastoma patients in the cohort, all drawn from Phase I and II dendritic cell vaccination trials, 9 were newly diagnosed and 6 had recurrent disease. Patients received autologous tumor lysate-pulsed dendritic cell vaccination between about 2002 and 2013. The vaccine consisted of monocyte-derived dendritic cells cultured about seven days with IL-4 and GM-CSF, then pulsed overnight with autologous tumor lysate. Each patient was given three intradermal dendritic cell vaccine injections, spaced two weeks apart, in the arm below the axilla. In glioblastoma patients vaccinated with dendritic cells, deep sequencing of TCR beta CDR3 regions served to measure the amount of tumor-infiltrating lymphocytes and to compare repertoires between tumor and blood. Survival after dendritic cell vaccination was correlated with TCR sequencing metrics such as TIL content and the overlap between tumor and blood repertoires. Broader findings and caveats from the paper: TCR clonality showed no direct relationship with survival, which suggests that a diverse polyclonal response may matter. The response model built on TCR overlap across three groups was characterized as speculative, with prospective validation still needed. The cohort was small and heterogeneous, few patients had complete blood and tumor sets, and even fewer had initial-recurrent tumor pairs. After dendritic cell vaccination, a higher estimated pretreatment TIL content predicted longer time to progression and longer overall survival.

Using the immunoSEQ assay, TCRB CDR3 regions were amplified from roughly 2.1 micrograms of genomic DNA, or from all available DNA when less than that was on hand. The multiplex PCR employed 60 forward primers targeting TCR V beta segments and 13 reverse primers targeting J beta segments. Synthetic control templates were spiked into each sample at limiting dilution to estimate reads per starting template. The Illumina HiSeq System generated 87 bp sequencing reads. The original methods were these. To remove PCR and sequencing errors, closely related sequences were merged with a nearest neighbor algorithm. TCR overlap was measured as the percentage of unique tumor TCR beta sequences also present in the same patient's peripheral blood. TCRdb retrieved this table from immuneACCESS and kept in-frame rearrangements only. Not all clones are present; in checked studies, unresolved V genes account for under half, and no reason is known for the remainder. V and J calls and clone size are copied from that table; D and trimming were computed from the DNA. The sample records just over 95,000 clones, 75% to 85% of which are singletons. Approximately 5.9% of the sample comes from the top ten.

The sequence came from a human donor with glioblastoma. The specimen comprised blood, sampled before dendritic cell vaccination. The rearranged chain carries TRBV5-1 and TRBJ2-7, with the D gene not clear enough to name. CDR3 sequence: CASSSSMAFYEQYF. The DNA sequence reads TGCGCCAGCAGCTCCTCGATGGCCTTCTACGAGCAGTACTTC.